Shown below are 8 T cell receptor beta chains from a single sample sequenced in a study of blood T cell repertoires in COVID-19. Data came from immunoSEQ multiplex PCR; TCRdb stores just in-frame clones and leaves some out. Found here are over 250,000 clones, approximately 85% of them singletons; the top ten hold roughly 14%. Material: peripheral blood. The source is a human donor in a cohort sampled during active COVID-19.

The V and J genes are TRBV6-5 and TRBJ2-1; 8 nucleotides align to TRBD2. This CDR3 comprises 16 residues. V lost 4 bases, J lost 0 bases, and 5 bases stayed unmatched. CDR1 and CDR2 from the germline V gene are MNHEY and SVGAGI. The CDR3 reads CASSSTSGDSYNEQFF. CDR3 DNA: TGTGCCAGCAGTTCTACTAGCGGAGACTCCTACAATGAGCAGTTCTTC.

This clone has at least ten counts. The chain combines TRBV6-6 with TRBJ1-3, with D hard to call. V lost 4 bases and J lost 4, with 14 bases in between. The CDR3 sequence is 15 residues long. Germline V gives CDR1 MNHNY, CDR2 SVGAGI (reference sequence). As DNA, the CDR3 is TGTGCCAGCAGTTCCCCTTCGGTAGCAGGAAACACCATATATTTT. It codes for CASSSPSVAGNTIYF.

The V and J genes are TRBV10-3 and TRBJ1-5; maybe TRBD1 (6 bases). The germline V gene has CDR1 ENHRY and CDR2 SYGVKD. The CDR3 extends over 15 amino acids. Trimming removed 6 bases from V and 0 bases from J, with 12 bases in between. The CDR3 DNA sequence: TGTGCCATCAGCGACAGGCAGTATAGCAATCAGCCCCAGCATTTT. Translation: CAISDRQYSNQPQHF.

V usage is TRBV6-5 and J usage is TRBJ2-5; no clear D. The germline V gene has CDR1 MNHEY and CDR2 SVGAGI. Trimming removed 0 bases at V and 5 bases at J, with 7 bases between. CDR3 size: 13 residues. CDR3 in DNA: TGTGCCAGCAGTTACTCGCACCGGGAGACCCAGTACTTC. This sequence encodes CASSYSHRETQYF.

The chain has TRBV19 and TRBJ1-1; D uncertain. V was cut by 2 bases and J by 2 bases, with 9 bases left in between. The CDR3 is 14 amino acids. Germline loops: CDR1 LNHDA, CDR2 SQIVND (reference sequence). The chain's CDR3 is CASSIQTYNTEAFF. The CDR3 DNA is TGTGCCAGTAGTATACAGACATACAACACTGAAGCTTTCTTT.

A remark on this clone: The sample holds other DNA sequences that translate to the same CDR3. The CDR3 spells CASSPQGNQPQHF. CDR3 coding DNA: TGTGCCAGCAGCCCCCAGGGAAATCAGCCCCAGCATTTT. This chain uses TRBV7-2 with TRBJ1-5; a possible D gene is TRBD1 (5 bases). Germline CDR1 is SGHTA and CDR2 is FQGNSA. The CDR3 is made up of 13 amino acids. V was cut by 5 bases and J by 4 bases, with 9 bases left in between.

The chain links TRBV25-1 to TRBJ2-5; D perhaps matches TRBD1 (5 bases). The CDR3 length is 13 residues. CDR1 and CDR2 from the germline V gene are MGHDK and SYGVNS. V lost 5 bases and J lost 6, with 13 bases in between. This CDR3 reads CASSWGGGKTQYF. In DNA form, the CDR3 reads TGTGCCAGCAGTTGGGGCGGTGGGAAGACCCAGTACTTC.

V usage is TRBV19 and J usage is TRBJ1-3; D unclear. The V and J ends lost 9 bases and 4 bases respectively, with 19 bases between them. CDR3 size: 15 residues. Germline assignment: CDR1 LNHDA and CDR2 SQIVND (reference sequence). Here the CDR3 reads CASPGGGTSGNTIYF. CDR3 DNA sequence: TGTGCCAGCCCTGGTGGAGGAACGTCGGGAAACACCATATATTTT.